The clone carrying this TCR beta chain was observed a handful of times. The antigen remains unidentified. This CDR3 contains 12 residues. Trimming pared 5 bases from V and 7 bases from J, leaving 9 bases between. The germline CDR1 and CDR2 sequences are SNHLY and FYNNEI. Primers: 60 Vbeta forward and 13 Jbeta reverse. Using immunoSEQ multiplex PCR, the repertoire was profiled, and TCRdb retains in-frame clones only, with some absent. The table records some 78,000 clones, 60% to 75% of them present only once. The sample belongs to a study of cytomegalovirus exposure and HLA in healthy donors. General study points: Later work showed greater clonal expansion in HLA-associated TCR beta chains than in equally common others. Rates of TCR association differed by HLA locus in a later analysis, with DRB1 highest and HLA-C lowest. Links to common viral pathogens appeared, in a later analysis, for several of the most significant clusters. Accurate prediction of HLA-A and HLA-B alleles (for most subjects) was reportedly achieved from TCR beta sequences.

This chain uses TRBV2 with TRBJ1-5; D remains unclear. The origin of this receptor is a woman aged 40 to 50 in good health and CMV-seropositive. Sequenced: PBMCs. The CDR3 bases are TGTGCCAGCAGTAAGGGAGGGCAGCCCCAGCATTTT. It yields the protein CASSKGGQPQHF.